These T cell receptor beta chains were read from a single sample in a study of cytomegalovirus exposure and HLA in healthy donors. TCRdb keeps only in-frame clones here, not all; method: immunoSEQ multiplex PCR. This table holds more than 150,000 clones, 75% to 85% found once. Specimen: PBMCs. The receptors shown here come from a man in his late teens or twenties in good health and CMV-seronegative. Each CDR3 is given with its conserved first and last residue. The order of the fields is D gene, J gene, V gene, clone size, CDR3 protein, CDR3 DNA. The D gene is left open where the match is weak. Size is stated for part of the rows, as once, few or many counts, or as a class when the clone is expanded.

>TRBD2|TRBJ2-3|TRBV5-5|NA
CASSLKTSGNTDTQYF
TGTGCCAGCAGCTTAAAGACTAGCGGCAACACAGATACGCAGTATTTT
>TRBD2|TRBJ2-5|TRBV5-6|NA
CASSLDSGGWETQYF
TGTGCCAGCAGCTTAGACAGCGGGGGCTGGGAGACCCAGTACTTC
>NA|TRBJ2-1|TRBV4-1|NA
CASSRPTQYHNEQFF
TGCGCCAGCAGCCGTCCGACTCAATACCACAATGAGCAGTTCTTC
>NA|TRBJ1-4|TRBV19|few
CARTGGTNEKLFF
TGTGCCAGGACGGGAGGGACTAATGAAAAACTGTTTTTT
>TRBD2|TRBJ2-1|TRBV9|NA
CASSARGLAGPTYNEQFF
TGTGCCAGCAGCGCGAGGGGACTAGCGGGGCCAACCTACAATGAGCAGTTCTTC
>TRBD1|TRBJ2-2|TRBV6-5|NA
CASRPDRVGELFF
TGTGCCAGCAGGCCCGACAGGGTCGGGGAGCTGTTTTTT
>NA|TRBJ2-7|TRBV27|NA
CASSFGGGGGPYEQYF
TGTGCCAGCAGTTTCGGTGGGGGCGGGGGACCCTACGAGCAGTACTTC
>TRBD1|TRBJ1-4|TRBV28|NA
CASSIQGWGEKLFF
TGTGCCAGCAGTATACAGGGGTGGGGCGAAAAACTGTTTTTT
>NA|TRBJ1-1|TRBV18|NA
CASSTVGGTEAFF
TGTGCCAGCTCAACCGTGGGGGGCACTGAAGCTTTCTTT
>NA|TRBJ1-6|TRBV7-2|few
CASSQGRGSYNSPLHF
TGTGCCAGCAGCCAAGGGAGGGGCTCCTATAATTCACCCCTCCACTTT
>NA|TRBJ1-2|TRBV9|NA
CASTSPGSWDGYTF
TGTGCCAGCACCTCGCCCGGGTCATGGGATGGCTACACCTTC
>NA|TRBJ1-5|TRBV6-1|NA
CASSYTGSGQPQHF
TGTGCCAGCAGCTATACAGGGAGTGGTCAGCCCCAGCATTTT
>NA|TRBJ1-3|TRBV5-8|few
CASSLQAGNTIYF
TGTGCCAGCAGCTTGCAGGCTGGAAACACCATATATTTT
>NA|TRBJ1-1|TRBV7-9|NA
CASSRPWPQGNTEAFF
TGTGCCAGCAGCCGGCCGTGGCCTCAGGGGAACACTGAAGCTTTCTTT
>NA|TRBJ2-3|TRBV6-1|NA
CASSGRLALTDTQYF
TGTGCCAGCAGTGGGAGGCTAGCCCTCACAGATACGCAGTATTTT
>TRBD2|TRBJ2-1|TRBV27|NA
CASSLGTSGGWGEQFF
TGTGCCAGCAGTTTAGGGACTAGCGGGGGATGGGGCGAGCAGTTCTTC
>NA|TRBJ1-2|TRBV6-5|NA
CASSYDLGQNYGYTF
TGTGCCAGCAGTTACGATTTGGGGCAGAACTATGGCTACACCTTC
>TRBD1|TRBJ2-3|TRBV18|NA
CASSKDGTGFTDTQYF
TGTGCCAGCTCAAAGGACGGGACAGGGTTCACAGATACGCAGTATTTT
>NA|TRBJ2-3|TRBV9|once
CASSQAPSTTQYF
TGTGCCAGCAGCCAAGCCCCGAGCACTACGCAGTATTTT
>NA|TRBJ2-1|TRBV6-1|NA
CASRGFGSSYNEQFF
TGTGCCAGCAGGGGGTTTGGGAGCTCCTACAATGAGCAGTTCTTC
>NA|TRBJ1-4|TRBV6-5|NA
CASSNRARGEKLFF
TGTGCCAGCAGTAACCGGGCCAGGGGAGAAAAACTGTTTTTT
>NA|TRBJ1-1|TRBV7-9|NA
CASSSPPVNTEAFF
TGTGCCAGCAGCTCCCCGCCGGTCAACACTGAAGCTTTCTTT
>NA|TRBJ1-2|TRBV6-5|NA
CASSYGPPGYGYTF
TGTGCCAGCAGTTACGGTCCCCCAGGCTATGGCTACACCTTC
>TRBD1|TRBJ2-1|TRBV27|NA
CASSYRGGYNEQFF
TGTGCCAGCAGCTACAGGGGTGGCTACAATGAGCAGTTCTTC
>NA|TRBJ1-1|TRBV29-1|NA
CSGTGHLNTEAFF
TGCAGCGGCACGGGACATTTGAACACTGAAGCTTTCTTT
>TRBD2|TRBJ2-3|TRBV28|NA
CASSSPGLGPAADTQYF
TGTGCCAGCAGTTCGCCGGGACTAGGGCCCGCTGCAGATACGCAGTATTTT
>TRBD2|TRBJ2-2|TRBV6-5|NA
CASKDGGGNTGELFF
TGTGCCAGCAAGGATGGCGGGGGGAACACCGGGGAGCTGTTTTTT
>NA|TRBJ2-4|TRBV28|NA
CASSTRVRAKNIQYF
TGTGCCAGCAGTACCAGGGTTCGGGCCAAAAACATTCAGTACTTC
>NA|TRBJ1-1|TRBV30|NA
CAWSLGSTEAFF
TGTGCCTGGAGTCTCGGGAGCACTGAAGCTTTCTTT
>NA|TRBJ2-3|TRBV7-2|NA
CASSYNTDTQYF
TGTGCCAGCAGCTATAACACAGATACGCAGTATTTT
>NA|TRBJ1-1|TRBV5-1|NA
CASSLQGPDEAFF
TGCGCCAGCAGCCTACAGGGACCTGATGAAGCTTTCTTT
>NA|TRBJ1-2|TRBV6-1|NA
CASSEGGPNYGYTF
TGTGCCAGCAGTGAAGGGGGCCCGAACTATGGCTACACCTTC
>TRBD1|TRBJ1-3|TRBV6-4|few
CASSPTGSGNTIYF
TGTGCCAGCAGCCCGACAGGGTCTGGAAACACCATATATTTT
>NA|TRBJ1-2|TRBV4-1|few
CASSYRQDYGYTF
TGCGCCAGCAGCTATCGACAGGACTATGGCTACACCTTC
>TRBD2|TRBJ2-7|TRBV5-1|NA
CASSHSSGGLGEQYF
TGCGCCAGCAGCCATTCTAGCGGGGGGTTAGGCGAGCAGTACTTC
>NA|TRBJ2-6|TRBV9|NA
CASSVARSSANVLTF
TGTGCCAGCAGCGTAGCCAGATCGTCGGCCAACGTCCTGACTTTC
>TRBD2|TRBJ2-6|TRBV10-3|NA
CAIRGASGSGANVLTF
TGTGCCATCAGGGGTGCTAGCGGCTCTGGGGCCAACGTCCTGACTTTC
>TRBD1|TRBJ1-2|TRBV6-1|NA
CASRQGAGGYTF
TGTGCCAGCAGACAGGGGGCGGGTGGCTACACCTTC
>NA|TRBJ2-7|TRBV28|NA
CASSPGPVSSYEQYF
TGTGCCAGCAGTCCAGGGCCGGTCTCATCCTACGAGCAGTACTTC
>TRBD2|TRBJ2-7|TRBV30|NA
CAWSVREGPYEQYF
TGTGCCTGGAGTGTCCGGGAGGGACCCTACGAGCAGTACTTC
>TRBD1|TRBJ2-7|TRBV6-5|NA
CASSYSGTGPTSAQYF
TGTGCCAGCAGTTACTCGGGGACAGGGCCTACGTCCGCGCAGTACTTC